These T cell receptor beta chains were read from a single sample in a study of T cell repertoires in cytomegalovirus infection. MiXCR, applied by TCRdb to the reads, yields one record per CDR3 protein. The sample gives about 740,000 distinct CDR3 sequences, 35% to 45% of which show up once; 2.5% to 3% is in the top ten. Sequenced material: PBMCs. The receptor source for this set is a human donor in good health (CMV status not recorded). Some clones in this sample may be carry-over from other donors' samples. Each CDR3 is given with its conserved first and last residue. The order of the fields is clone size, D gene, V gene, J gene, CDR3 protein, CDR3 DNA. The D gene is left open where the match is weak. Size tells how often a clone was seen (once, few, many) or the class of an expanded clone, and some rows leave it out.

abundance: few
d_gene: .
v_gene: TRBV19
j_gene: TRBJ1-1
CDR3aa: CASSIEVATEAFF
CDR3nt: TGTGCCAGTAGTATAGAAGTGGCCACTGAAGCTTTCTTT

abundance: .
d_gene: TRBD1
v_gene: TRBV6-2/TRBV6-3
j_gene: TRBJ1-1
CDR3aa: CASSYSNLPRPGQANTEAFF
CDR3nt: TGTGCCAGCAGTTACTCGAATCTTCCCCGCCCGGGACAGGCGAACACTGAAGCTTTCTTT

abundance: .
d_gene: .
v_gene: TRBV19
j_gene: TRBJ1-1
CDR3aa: CASSTTAGQHSEAFF
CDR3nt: TGTGCCAGTAGTACCACAGCGGGCCAACATTCTGAAGCTTTCTTT

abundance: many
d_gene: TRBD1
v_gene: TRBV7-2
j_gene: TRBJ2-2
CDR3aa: CASSSRIKTGNRYTGELFF
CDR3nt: TGTGCCAGCAGCTCACGAATAAAGACAGGGAATCGTTACACCGGGGAGCTGTTTTTT

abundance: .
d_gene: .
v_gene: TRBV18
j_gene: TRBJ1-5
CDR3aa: CASSRDGNNQPQHF
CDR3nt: TGTGCCAGCTCACGAGACGGGAACAATCAGCCCCAGCATTTT

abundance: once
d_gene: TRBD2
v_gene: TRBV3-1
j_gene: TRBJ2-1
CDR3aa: CASSQVSGRASYNEQFF
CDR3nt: TGTGCCAGCAGCCAAGTTAGCGGGAGGGCCTCATACAATGAGCAGTTCTTC

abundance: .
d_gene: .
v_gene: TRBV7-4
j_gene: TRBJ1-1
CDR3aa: CASSFHSDTEAFF
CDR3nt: TGTGCCAGCAGCTTCCACTCGGACACTGAAGCTTTCTTT

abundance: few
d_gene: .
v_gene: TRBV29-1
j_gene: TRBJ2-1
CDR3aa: CSAQRASYNEQFF
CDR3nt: TGCAGCGCCCAGCGGGCTTCCTACAATGAGCAGTTCTTC

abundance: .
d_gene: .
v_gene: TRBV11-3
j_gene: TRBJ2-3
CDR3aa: CASSSGVLNTQYF
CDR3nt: TGTGCCAGCAGCTCAGGGGTGCTAAATACGCAGTATTTT

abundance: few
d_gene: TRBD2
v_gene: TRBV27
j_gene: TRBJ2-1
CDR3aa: CASRQRTSGRAWNEQFF
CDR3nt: TGTGCCAGCAGACAGCGGACTAGCGGGAGGGCATGGAATGAGCAGTTCTTC

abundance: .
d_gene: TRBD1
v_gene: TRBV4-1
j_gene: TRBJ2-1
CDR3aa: CASSQETGTGASNEQFF
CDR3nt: TGCGCCAGCAGCCAAGAAACCGGGACAGGTGCTTCAAATGAGCAGTTCTTC

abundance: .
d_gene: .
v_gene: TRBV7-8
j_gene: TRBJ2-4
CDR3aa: CASSLVGRTLAKNIQYF
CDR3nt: TGTGCCAGCAGCTTAGTTGGGCGGACCCTAGCCAAAAACATTCAGTACTTC

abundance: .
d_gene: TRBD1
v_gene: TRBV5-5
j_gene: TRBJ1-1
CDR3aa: CASSWDRFNTEAFF
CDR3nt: TGTGCCAGCAGCTGGGACAGGTTTAACACTGAAGCTTTCTTT

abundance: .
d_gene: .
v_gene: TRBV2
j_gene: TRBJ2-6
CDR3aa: CASKMGSAGANVLTF
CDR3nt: TGTGCCAGCAAGATGGGTTCTGCCGGGGCCAACGTCCTGACTTTC

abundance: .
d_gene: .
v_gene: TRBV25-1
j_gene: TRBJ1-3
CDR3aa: CASRSDNSGNTIYF
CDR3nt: TGTGCCAGCAGGAGCGACAACTCTGGAAACACCATATATTTT

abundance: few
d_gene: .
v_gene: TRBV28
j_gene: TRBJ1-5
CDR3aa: CASSLKATGNQPQHF
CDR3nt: TGTGCCAGCAGTTTAAAGGCTACGGGCAATCAGCCCCAGCATTTT

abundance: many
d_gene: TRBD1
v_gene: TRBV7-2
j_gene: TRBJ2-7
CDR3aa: CASSPTDRDPYEQYF
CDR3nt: TGTGCCAGCAGCCCCACGGACAGGGACCCCTACGAGCAGTACTTC